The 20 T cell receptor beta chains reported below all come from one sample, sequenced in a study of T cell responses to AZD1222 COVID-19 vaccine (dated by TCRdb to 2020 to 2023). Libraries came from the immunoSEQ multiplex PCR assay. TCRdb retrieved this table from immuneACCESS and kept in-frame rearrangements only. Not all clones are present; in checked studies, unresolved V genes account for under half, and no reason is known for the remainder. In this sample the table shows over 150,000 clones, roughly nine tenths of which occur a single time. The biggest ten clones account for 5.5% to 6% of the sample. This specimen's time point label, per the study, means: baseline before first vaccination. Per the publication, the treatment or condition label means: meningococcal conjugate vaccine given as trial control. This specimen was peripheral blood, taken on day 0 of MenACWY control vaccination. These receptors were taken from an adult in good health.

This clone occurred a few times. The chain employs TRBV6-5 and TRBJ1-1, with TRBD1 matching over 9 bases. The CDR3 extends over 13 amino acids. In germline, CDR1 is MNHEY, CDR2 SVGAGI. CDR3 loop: CASRGDRDTEAFF. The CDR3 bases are TGTGCTTCTCGCGGGGACAGGGACACTGAAGCTTTCTTT.

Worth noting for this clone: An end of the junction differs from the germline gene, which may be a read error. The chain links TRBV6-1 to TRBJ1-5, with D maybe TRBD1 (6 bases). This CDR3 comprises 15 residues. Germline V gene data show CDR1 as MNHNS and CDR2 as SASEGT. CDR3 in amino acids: CASREGGIANQPQHF. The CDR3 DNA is TGTGCCAGCAGGGAAGGGGGAATCGCCAATCAGCCCCAGCATTTT.

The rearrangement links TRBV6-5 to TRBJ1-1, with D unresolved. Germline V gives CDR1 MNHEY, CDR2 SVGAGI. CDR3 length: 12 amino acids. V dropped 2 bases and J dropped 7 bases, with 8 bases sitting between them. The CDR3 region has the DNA TGTGCCAGCAGTTACAACAGCGGTGAAGCTTTCTTT. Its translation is CASSYNSGEAFF.

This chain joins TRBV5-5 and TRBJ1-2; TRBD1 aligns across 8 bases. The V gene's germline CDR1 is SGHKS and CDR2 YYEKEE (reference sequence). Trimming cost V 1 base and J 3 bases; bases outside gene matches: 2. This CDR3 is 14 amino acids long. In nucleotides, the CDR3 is TGTGCCAGCAGCTTGCCAGGGGGCCACTATGGCTACACCTTC. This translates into CASSLPGGHYGYTF.

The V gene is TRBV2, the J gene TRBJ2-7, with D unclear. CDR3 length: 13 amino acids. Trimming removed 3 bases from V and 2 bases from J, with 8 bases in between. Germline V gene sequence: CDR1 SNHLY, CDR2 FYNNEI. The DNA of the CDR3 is TGTGCCAGCAGTGAGGGGATAACCTACGAGCAGTACGTC. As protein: CASSEGITYEQYV.

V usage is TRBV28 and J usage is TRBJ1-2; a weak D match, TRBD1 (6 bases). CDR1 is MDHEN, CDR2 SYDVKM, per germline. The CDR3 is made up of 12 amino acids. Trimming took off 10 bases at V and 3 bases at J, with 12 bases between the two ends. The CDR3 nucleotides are TGTGCCACCGACAGGCGGGACTATGGCTACACCTTC. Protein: CATDRRDYGYTF.

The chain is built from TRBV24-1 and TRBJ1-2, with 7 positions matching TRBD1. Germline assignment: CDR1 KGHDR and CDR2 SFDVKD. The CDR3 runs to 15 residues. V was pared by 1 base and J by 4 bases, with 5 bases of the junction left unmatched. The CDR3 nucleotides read TGTGCCACCAGTGATTTCGAGGGGGCCGGCTATGGCTACACCTTC. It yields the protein CATSDFEGAGYGYTF.

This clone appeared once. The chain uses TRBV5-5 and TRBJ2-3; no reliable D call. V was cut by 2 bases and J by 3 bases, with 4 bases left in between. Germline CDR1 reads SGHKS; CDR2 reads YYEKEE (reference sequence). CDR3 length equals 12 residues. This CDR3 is CASSFGTDTQYF. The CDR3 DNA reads TGTGCCAGCAGCTTCGGAACAGATACGCAGTATTTT.

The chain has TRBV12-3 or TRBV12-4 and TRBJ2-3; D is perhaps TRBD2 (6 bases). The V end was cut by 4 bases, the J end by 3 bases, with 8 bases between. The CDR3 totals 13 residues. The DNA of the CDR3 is TGTGCCAGCAGTTGGACTAATACAGATACGCAGTATTTT. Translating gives CASSWTNTDTQYF.

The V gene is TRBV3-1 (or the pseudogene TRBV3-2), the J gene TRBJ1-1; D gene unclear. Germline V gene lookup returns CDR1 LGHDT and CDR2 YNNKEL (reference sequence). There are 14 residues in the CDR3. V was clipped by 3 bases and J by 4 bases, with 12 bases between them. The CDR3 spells CASSQSGDGTEAFF. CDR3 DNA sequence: TGTGCCAGCAGCCAGTCCGGGGATGGCACTGAAGCTTTCTTT.

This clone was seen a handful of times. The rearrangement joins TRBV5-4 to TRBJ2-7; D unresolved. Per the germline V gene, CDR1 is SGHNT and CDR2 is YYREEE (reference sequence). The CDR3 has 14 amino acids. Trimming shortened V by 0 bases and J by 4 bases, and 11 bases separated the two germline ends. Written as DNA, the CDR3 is TGTGCCAGCAGCTTGGACGGAATGCTTTACGAGCAGTACTTC. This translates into CASSLDGMLYEQYF.

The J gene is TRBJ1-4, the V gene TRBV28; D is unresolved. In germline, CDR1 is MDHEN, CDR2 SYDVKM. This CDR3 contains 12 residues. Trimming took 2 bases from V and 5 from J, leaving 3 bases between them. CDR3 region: CASSLLNEKLFF. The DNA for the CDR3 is TGTGCCAGCAGTTTACTAAATGAAAAACTGTTTTTT.

Written as DNA, the CDR3 is TGTGCCAGCACCGTTCGAGACAGGGGCTCACCCCTCCACTTT. Encoded protein: CASTVRDRGSPLHF. This rearrangement joins TRBV5-6 to TRBJ1-6; 8 bases are shared with TRBD1. V lost 6 bases and J lost 10; bases outside the gene matches: 9. Germline V gene lookup returns CDR1 SGHDT and CDR2 YYEEEE. This CDR3 contains 14 residues.

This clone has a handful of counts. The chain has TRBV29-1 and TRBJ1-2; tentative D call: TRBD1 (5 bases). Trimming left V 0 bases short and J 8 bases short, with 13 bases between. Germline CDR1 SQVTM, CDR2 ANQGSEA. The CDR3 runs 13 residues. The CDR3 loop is CSVEEQGLRGYTF. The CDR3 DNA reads TGCAGCGTTGAAGAGCAGGGATTGAGAGGCTACACCTTC. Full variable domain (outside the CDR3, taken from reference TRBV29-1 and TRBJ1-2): SAVISQKPSRDICQRGTSLTIQCQVDSQVTMMFWYRQQPGQSLTLIATANQGSEATYESGFVIDKFPISRPNLTFSTLTVSNMSPEDSSIYLCSVEEQGLRGYTFGSGTRLTVV.

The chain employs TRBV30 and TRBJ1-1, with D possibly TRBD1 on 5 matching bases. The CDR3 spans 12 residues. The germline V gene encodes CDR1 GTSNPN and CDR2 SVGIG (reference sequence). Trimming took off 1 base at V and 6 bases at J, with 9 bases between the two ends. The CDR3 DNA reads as TGTGCCTGGAGTGGGGGACGGGCTGAAGCTTTCTTT. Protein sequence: CAWSGGRAEAFF. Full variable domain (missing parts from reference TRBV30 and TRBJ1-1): SQTIHQWPATLVQPVGSPLSLECTVEGTSNPNLYWYRQAAGRGLQLLFYSVGIGQISSEVPQNLSASRPQDRQFILSSKKLLLSDSGFYLCAWSGGRAEAFFGQGTRLTVV.

CDR3 bases: TGCGCCAGCAGCGCGGCCGGACAGGGGATTCGGCAAGAGACCCAGTACTTC. It yields the protein CASSAAGQGIRQETQYF. This rearrangement joins TRBV5-1 to TRBJ2-5, with 9 nucleotides matching TRBD1. The CDR3 sequence is 17 residues long. The germline CDR1 and CDR2 sequences are SGHRS and YFSETQ. V was pared by 4 bases and J by 2 bases, with 12 bases of the junction left unmatched.

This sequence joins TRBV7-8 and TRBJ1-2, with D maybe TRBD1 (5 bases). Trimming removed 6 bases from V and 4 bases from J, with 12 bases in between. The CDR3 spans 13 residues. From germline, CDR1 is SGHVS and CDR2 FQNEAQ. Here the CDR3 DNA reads TGTGCCAGCAGTATAGGGGCCGGCTATGGCTACACCTTC. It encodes CASSIGAGYGYTF.

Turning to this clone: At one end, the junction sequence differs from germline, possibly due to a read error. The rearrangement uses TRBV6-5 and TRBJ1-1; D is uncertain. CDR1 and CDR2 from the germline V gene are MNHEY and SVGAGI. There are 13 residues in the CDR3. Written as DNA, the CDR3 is TGTGCCAGCAGGTACTCCGGGAACACTGAAGCTTTCTTT. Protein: CASRYSGNTEAFF.

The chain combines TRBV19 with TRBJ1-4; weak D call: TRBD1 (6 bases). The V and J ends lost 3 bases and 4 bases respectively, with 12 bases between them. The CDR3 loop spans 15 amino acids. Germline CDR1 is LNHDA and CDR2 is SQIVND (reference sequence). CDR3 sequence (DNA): TGTGCCAGTAGTATGCAGGGGCGATATAATGAAAAACTGTTTTTT. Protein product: CASSMQGRYNEKLFF.

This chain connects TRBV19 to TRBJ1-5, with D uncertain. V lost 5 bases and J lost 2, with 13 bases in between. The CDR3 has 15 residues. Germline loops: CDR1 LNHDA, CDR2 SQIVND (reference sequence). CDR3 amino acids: CASSFSGSGNQPQHF. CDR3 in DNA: TGTGCCAGTAGTTTTTCGGGGTCGGGCAATCAGCCCCAGCATTTT.